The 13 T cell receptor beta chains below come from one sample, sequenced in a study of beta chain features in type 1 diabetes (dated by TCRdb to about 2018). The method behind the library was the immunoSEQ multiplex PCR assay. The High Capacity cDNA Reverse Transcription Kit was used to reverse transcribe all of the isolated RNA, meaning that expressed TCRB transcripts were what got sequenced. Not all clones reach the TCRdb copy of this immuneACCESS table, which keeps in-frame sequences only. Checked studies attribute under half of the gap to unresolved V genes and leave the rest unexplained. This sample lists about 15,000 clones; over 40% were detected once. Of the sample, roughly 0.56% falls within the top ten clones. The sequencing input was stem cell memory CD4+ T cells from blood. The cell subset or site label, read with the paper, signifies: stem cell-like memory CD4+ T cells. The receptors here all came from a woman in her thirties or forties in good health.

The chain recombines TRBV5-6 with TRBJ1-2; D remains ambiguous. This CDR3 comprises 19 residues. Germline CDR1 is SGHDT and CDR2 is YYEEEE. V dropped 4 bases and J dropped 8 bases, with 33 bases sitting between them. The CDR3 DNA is TGTGCCAGCAGCAGGGAGAATCGAGTATGGGATCGAAGGAGGATGGGCTACACCTTC. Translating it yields CASSRENRVWDRRRMGYTF.

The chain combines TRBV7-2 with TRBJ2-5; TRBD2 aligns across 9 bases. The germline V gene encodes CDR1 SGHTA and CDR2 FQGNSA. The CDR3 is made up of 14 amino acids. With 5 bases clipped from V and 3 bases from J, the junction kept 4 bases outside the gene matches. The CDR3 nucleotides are TGTGCCAGCAGCGGACGACTAGCGGAAGAGACCCAGTACTTC. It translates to CASSGRLAEETQYF.

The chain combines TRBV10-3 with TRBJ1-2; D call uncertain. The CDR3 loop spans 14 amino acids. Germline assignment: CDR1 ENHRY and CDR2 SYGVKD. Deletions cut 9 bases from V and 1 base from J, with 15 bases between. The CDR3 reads CAIRSGEGNYGYTF. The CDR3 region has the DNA TGTGCCATACGGAGCGGAGAAGGTAACTATGGCTACACCTTC.

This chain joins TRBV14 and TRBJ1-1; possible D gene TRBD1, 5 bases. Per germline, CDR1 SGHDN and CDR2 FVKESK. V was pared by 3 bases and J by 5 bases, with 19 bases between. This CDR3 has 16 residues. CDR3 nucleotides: TGTGCCAGCAGCCAGGGACTTCAGGCGCCGGGGACTGAAGCTTTCTTT. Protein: CASSQGLQAPGTEAFF. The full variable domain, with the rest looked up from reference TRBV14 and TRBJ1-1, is EAGVTQFPSHSVIEKGQTVTLRCDPISGHDNLYWYRRVMGKEIKFLLHFVKESKQDESGMPNNRFLAERTGGTYSTLKVQPAELEDSGVYFCASSQGLQAPGTEAFFGQGTRLTVV.

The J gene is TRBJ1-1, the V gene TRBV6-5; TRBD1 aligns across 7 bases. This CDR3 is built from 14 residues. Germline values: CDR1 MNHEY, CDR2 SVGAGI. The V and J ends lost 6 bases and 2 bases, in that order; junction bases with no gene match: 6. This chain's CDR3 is CASRPTGVNTEAFF. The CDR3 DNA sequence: TGTGCCAGCAGGCCAACAGGGGTTAACACTGAAGCTTTCTTT.

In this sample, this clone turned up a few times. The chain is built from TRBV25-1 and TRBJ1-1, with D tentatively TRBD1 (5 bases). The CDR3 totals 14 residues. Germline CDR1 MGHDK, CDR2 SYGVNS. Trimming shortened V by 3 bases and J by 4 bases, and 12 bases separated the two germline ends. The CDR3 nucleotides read TGTGCCAGCAGTGACCCCCGAAGGGGCACTGAAGCTTTCTTT. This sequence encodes CASSDPRRGTEAFF.

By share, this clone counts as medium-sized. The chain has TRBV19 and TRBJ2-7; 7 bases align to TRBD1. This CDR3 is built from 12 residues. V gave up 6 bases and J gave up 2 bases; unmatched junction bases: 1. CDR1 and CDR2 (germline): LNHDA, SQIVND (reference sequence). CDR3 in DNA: TGTGCCAGTAGCGACAGGGCCTACGAGCAGTACTTC. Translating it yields CASSDRAYEQYF.

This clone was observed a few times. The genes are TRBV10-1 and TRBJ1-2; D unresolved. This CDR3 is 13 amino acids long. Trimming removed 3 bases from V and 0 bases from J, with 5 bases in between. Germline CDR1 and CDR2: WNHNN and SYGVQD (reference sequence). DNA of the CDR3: TGCGCCAGCAGTGACGGGACTAACTATGGCTACACCTTC. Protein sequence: CASSDGTNYGYTF.

CDR3 region: CASSEVEGLVDTQYF. Written as DNA, the CDR3 is TGTGCCAGCAGTGAAGTGGAGGGGTTGGTAGATACGCAGTATTTT. The chain uses TRBV2 and TRBJ2-3; D perhaps matches TRBD2 (6 bases). The germline V gene has CDR1 SNHLY and CDR2 FYNNEI. The CDR3 spans 15 residues. The ends were cut back, 1 base at V and 5 bases at J, with 13 bases in the middle.

CDR3 sequence (DNA): TGTGCCAGCGTAAGGGGCGGGGGGGTCACAGATACGCAGTATTTT. Its translation: CASVRGGGVTDTQYF. The gene calls are TRBV28 and TRBJ2-3; 9 bases line up with TRBD2. The ends lost 8 bases at V and 2 bases at J; junction bases unmatched: 8. CDR1 is MDHEN, CDR2 SYDVKM, per germline. CDR3 size: 15 residues.

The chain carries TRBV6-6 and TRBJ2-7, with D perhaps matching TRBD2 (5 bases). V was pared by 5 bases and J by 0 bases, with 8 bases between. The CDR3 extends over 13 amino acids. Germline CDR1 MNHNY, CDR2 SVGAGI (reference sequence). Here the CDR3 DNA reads TGTGCCAGCAGTCGAGGGTCCTCCTACGAGCAGTACTTC. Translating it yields CASSRGSSYEQYF.

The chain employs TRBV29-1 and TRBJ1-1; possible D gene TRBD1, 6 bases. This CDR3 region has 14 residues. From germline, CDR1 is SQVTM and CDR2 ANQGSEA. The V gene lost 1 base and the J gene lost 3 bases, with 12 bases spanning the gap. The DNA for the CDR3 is TGCAGCGTTGAAGGGTTACAGGGCTACACTGAAGCTTTCTTT. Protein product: CSVEGLQGYTEAFF.

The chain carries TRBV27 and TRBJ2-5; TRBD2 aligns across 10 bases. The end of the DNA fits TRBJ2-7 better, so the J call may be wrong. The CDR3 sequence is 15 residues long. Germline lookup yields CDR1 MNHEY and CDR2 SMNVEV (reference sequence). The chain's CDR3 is CASSLLAGASYEQYF. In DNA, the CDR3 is TGTGCCAGCAGTTTACTAGCGGGAGCCTCCTACGAGCAGTACTTC.